The source of this T cell receptor (beta chain) is a study of shared clonotypes between healthy human individuals. Study background: There were three CD4 naive, three CD4 memory, two CD8 naive and one CD8 memory plates per donor. Study observations and caveats: Depth of sequencing was expected to influence donor clonotype sharing. Enrolling few donors narrowed the genetic and exposure-history diversity that was represented.

On this clone: Its specificity is unknown. The identical CDR3 is also encoded by other nucleotide sequences in the sample.

Sequencing used immunoSEQ multiplex PCR; TCRdb keeps in-frame clones, though not all of them. The profile shows 1,500,000 or so clones, about 98.5% of them singletons. The CDR3 has 13 residues. Per germline, CDR1 MNHEY and CDR2 SVGAGI. V was trimmed by 0 bases and J by 6 bases, leaving 6 bases between them. Memory CD4+ cells were the fraction left after CD45RA+ naive selection. This sequence joins TRBV6-5 and TRBJ1-5; no reliable D call. The clonotype comes from a young man in good health. The sample comprised naive CD4+ T cells sorted from blood. Subset of the sample: CD45RA+ positively selected. In nucleotides, the CDR3 is TGTGCCAGCAGTTACTCGAGCGGTCAGCCCCAGCATTTT. This gives the protein CASSYSSGQPQHF.